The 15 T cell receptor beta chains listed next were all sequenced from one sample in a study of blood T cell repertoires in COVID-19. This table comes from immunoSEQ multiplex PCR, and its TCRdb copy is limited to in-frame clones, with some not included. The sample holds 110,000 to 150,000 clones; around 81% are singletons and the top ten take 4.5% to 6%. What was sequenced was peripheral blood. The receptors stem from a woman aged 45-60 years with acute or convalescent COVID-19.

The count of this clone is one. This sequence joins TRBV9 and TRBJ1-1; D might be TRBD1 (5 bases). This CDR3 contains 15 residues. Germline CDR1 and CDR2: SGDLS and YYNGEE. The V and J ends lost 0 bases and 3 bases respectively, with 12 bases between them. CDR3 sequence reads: CASSVEGVGDTEAFF. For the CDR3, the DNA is TGTGCCAGCAGCGTAGAAGGGGTTGGAGACACTGAAGCTTTCTTT.

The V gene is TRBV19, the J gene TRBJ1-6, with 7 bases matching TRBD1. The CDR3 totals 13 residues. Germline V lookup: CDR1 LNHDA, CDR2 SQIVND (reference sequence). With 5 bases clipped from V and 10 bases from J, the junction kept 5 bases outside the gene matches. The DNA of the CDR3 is TGTGCCAGTAGTGAGGGGGCAGGGTCACCCCTCCACTTT. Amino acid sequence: CASSEGAGSPLHF.

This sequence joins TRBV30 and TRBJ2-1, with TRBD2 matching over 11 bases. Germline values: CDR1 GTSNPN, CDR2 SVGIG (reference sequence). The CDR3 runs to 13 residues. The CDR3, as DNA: TGTGCTGGGGTAGCGGGGGGGATCAATGAGCAGTTCTTC. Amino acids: CAGVAGGINEQFF.

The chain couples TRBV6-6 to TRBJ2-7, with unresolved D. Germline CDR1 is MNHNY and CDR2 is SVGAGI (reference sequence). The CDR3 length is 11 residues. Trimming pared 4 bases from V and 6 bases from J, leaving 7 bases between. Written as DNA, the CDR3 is TGTGCCAGCAGTTCCCCCCTCGAGCAGTACTTC. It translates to CASSSPLEQYF.

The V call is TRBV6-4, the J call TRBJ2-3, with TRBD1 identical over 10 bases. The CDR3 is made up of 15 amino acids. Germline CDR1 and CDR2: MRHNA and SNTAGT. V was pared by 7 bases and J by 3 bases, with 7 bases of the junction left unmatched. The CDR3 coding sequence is TGTGCCAGCACCACCCGGGACAGGGGAACAGATACGCAGTATTTT. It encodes CASTTRDRGTDTQYF.

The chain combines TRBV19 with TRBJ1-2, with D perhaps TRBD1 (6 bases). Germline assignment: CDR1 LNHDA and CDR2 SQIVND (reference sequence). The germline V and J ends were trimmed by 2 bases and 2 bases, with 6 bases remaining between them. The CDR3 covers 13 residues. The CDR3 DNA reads TGTGCCAGTAGTATACAGGGGAACTATGGCTACACCTTC. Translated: CASSIQGNYGYTF.

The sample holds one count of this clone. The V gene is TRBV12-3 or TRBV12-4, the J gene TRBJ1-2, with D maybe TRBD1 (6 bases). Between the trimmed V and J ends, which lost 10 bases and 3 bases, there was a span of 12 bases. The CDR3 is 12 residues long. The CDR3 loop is CATIYRDYGYTF. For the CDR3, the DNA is TGTGCCACCATATACAGGGACTATGGCTACACCTTC.

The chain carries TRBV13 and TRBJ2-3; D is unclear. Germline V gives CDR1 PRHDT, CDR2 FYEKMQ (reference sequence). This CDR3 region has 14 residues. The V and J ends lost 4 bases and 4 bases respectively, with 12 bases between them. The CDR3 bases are TGTGCCAGCAGCTACCTGAGGCCGGCAGATACGCAGTATTTT. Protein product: CASSYLRPADTQYF.

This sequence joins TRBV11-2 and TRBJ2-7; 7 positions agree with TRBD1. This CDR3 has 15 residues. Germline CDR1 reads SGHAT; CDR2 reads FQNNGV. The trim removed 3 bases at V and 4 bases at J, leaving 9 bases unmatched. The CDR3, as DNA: TGTGCCAGCAGCTTTGACCGGGACAGATCTTACGAGCAGTACTTC. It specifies CASSFDRDRSYEQYF. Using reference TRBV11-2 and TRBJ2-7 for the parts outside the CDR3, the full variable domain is EAGVAQSPRYKIIEKRQSVAFWCNPISGHATLYWYQQILGQGPKLLIQFQNNGVVDDSQLPKDRFSAERLKGVDSTLKIQPAKLEDSAVYLCASSFDRDRSYEQYFGPGTRLTVT.

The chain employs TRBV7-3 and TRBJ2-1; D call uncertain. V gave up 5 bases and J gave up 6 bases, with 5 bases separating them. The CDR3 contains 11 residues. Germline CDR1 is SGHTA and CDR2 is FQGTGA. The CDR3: CASSPGNEQFF. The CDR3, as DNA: TGTGCCAGCAGCCCCGGCAATGAGCAGTTCTTC. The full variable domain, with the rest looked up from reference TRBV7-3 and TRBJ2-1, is GAGVSQTPSNKVTEKGKYVELRCDPISGHTALYWYRQSLGQGPEFLIYFQGTGAADDSGLPNDRFFAVRPEGSVSTLKIQRTERGDSAVYLCASSPGNEQFFGPGTRLTVL.

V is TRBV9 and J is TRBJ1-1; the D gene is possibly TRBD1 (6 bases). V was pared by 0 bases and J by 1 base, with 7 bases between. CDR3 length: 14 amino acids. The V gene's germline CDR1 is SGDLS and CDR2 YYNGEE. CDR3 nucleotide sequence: TGTGCCAGCAGCGTAGTGGGACAGAACACTGAAGCTTTCTTT. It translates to CASSVVGQNTEAFF.

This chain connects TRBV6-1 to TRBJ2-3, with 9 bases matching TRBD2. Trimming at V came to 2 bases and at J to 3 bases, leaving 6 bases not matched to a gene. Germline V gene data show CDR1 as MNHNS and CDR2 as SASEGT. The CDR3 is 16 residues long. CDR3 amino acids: CASSERAGLATDTQYF. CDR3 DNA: TGTGCCAGCAGTGAACGGGCGGGACTAGCTACAGATACGCAGTATTTT.

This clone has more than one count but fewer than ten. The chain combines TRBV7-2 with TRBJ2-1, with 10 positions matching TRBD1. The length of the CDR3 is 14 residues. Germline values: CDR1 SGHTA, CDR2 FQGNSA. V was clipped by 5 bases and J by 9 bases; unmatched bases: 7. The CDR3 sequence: CASSTETGGLEQFF. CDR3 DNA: TGTGCCAGCAGCACAGAGACAGGGGGCCTTGAGCAGTTCTTC.

In nucleotides, the CDR3 is TGTGCCAGCAGTCCCCTGGCGGGGGACCTCCAAGAGACCCAGTACTTC. This gives the protein CASSPLAGDLQETQYF. The chain employs TRBV9 and TRBJ2-5; 7 positions agree with TRBD2. The CDR3 spans 16 residues. CDR1 is SGDLS, CDR2 YYNGEE, per germline. J was trimmed by 1 base and V by 5 bases; bases with no gene match: 11.

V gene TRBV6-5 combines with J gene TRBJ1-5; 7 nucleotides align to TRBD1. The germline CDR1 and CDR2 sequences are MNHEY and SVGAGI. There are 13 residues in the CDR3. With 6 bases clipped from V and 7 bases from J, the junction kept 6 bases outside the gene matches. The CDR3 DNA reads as TGTGCCAGCAGAATAACAGGGGACCAGCCCCAGCATTTT. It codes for CASRITGDQPQHF.